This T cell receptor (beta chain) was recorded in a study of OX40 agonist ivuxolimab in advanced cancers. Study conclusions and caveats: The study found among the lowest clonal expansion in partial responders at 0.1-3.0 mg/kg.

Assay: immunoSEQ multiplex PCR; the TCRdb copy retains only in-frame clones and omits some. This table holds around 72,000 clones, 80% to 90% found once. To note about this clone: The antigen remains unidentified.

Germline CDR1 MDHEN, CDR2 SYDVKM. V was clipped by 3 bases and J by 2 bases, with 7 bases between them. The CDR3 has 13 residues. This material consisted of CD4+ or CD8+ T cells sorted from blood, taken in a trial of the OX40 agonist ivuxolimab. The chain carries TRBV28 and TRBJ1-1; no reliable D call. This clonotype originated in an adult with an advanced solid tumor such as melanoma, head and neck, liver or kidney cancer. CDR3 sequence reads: CASSFIRNTEAFF. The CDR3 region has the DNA TGTGCCAGCAGTTTTATCCGAAACACTGAAGCTTTCTTT. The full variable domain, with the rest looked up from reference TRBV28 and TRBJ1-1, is DVKVTQSSRYLVKRTGEKVFLECVQDMDHENMFWYRQDPGLGLRLIYFSYDVKMKEKGDIPEGYSVSREKKERFSLILESASTNQTSMYLCASSFIRNTEAFFGQGTRLTVV.